These 12 T cell receptor beta chains were sequenced from one sample in a study of cytomegalovirus exposure and HLA in healthy donors. The PCR employed 60 Vbeta primers together with 13 Jbeta primers. Clones were sequenced by immunoSEQ multiplex PCR, and TCRdb holds only the in-frame ones, with some missing. Here the sample spans more than 200,000 clones, around 70% being singletons. The specimen sequenced was PBMCs. These receptors all stem from a man aged 40-49 years in good health and CMV-seropositive.

This chain connects TRBV6-5 to TRBJ1-1; perhaps TRBD1 as D (5 bases). The germline gives CDR1 MNHEY, CDR2 SVGAGI. The V end lost 3 bases, the J end lost 6 bases, and 14 bases lay between the germline ends. This CDR3 is built from 14 residues. The CDR3 reads CASSYRGVAAEAFF. For the CDR3, the DNA is TGTGCCAGCAGTTATAGGGGCGTGGCGGCTGAAGCTTTCTTT.

The V gene is TRBV10-3, the J gene TRBJ1-1, with 9 bases identical to TRBD1. After removal of 4 bases from V and 5 bases from J, the junction contained 5 bases not matched to a gene. This CDR3 is built from 14 residues. The germline V gene has CDR1 ENHRY and CDR2 SYGVKD. CDR3 nucleotide sequence: TGTGCCATCAGTGGCTGGACAGGGGATACTGAAGCTTTCTTT. Its protein is CAISGWTGDTEAFF.

The chain joins TRBV6-1 to TRBJ1-2; D possibly corresponds to TRBD1 (6 bases). The V end was cut by 3 bases, the J end by 6 bases, with 11 bases between. The CDR3 is 13 residues long. Germline V gene lookup returns CDR1 MNHNS and CDR2 SASEGT. The CDR3 DNA follows: TGTGCCAGCAGTGATAGCAGGACAGATGGCTACACCTTC. This encodes CASSDSRTDGYTF.

V and J are TRBV9 and TRBJ1-1, with 8 bases aligning to TRBD1. Germline CDR1 SGDLS, CDR2 YYNGEE. The CDR3 spans 13 residues. Losses at the gene ends were 3 bases for V and 10 bases for J; bases not matched to a gene: 8. CDR3 DNA sequence: TGTGCCAGCAGCGAGCGACAGGGGACGGGAGCTTTCTTT. Its protein is CASSERQGTGAFF.

The chain combines TRBV6-5 with TRBJ1-2; tentative D call: TRBD1 (6 bases). Germline V lookup: CDR1 MNHEY, CDR2 SVGAGI. The CDR3 consists of 14 residues. Trimming removed 5 bases at V and 7 bases at J, with 17 bases between. CDR3 loop: CASSQQGGLGGYTF. CDR3 coding DNA: TGTGCCAGCAGTCAACAGGGTGGATTGGGTGGCTACACCTTC.

V is TRBV6-5 and J is TRBJ2-1; D might be TRBD2 (6 bases). The CDR3 covers 16 residues. The germline gives CDR1 MNHEY, CDR2 SVGAGI. Trimming shortened V by 2 bases and J by 8 bases, and 19 bases separated the two germline ends. The CDR3 DNA sequence: TGTGCCAGCAGTTACGAGGGCGGGGCGACGGCGGATGAGCAGTTCTTC. Amino acid sequence: CASSYEGGATADEQFF.

V usage is TRBV29-1 and J usage is TRBJ2-7; D is perhaps TRBD1 (6 bases). Germline loops: CDR1 SQVTM, CDR2 ANQGSEA. With 4 bases removed from V and 4 bases from J, the gap between germline ends came to 17 bases. This CDR3 has 14 amino acids. DNA for the CDR3: TGCAGCGTTGTAGGGGGACCCTTTTCGTACGAGCAGTACTTC. Protein: CSVVGGPFSYEQYF.

The V call is TRBV11-2, the J call TRBJ1-2, with D tentatively TRBD1 (5 bases). Trimming removed 5 bases at V and 1 base at J, with 14 bases between. This CDR3 has 15 amino acids. Per germline, CDR1 SGHAT and CDR2 FQNNGV. The CDR3 DNA reads as TGTGCCAGCAGCGAATATGGGGGGAATAACTATGGCTACACCTTC. It encodes CASSEYGGNNYGYTF.

This clone appeared a few times. The chain has TRBV2 and TRBJ2-3; 9 bases are a match to TRBD1. The V segment lost 5 bases and the J segment 0 bases; nucleotides outside the gene matches: 6. CDR1 is SNHLY, CDR2 FYNNEI, per germline. There are 16 residues in the CDR3. CDR3 bases: TGTGCCAGCAGTCTGGGACAGGGAAGGAGCACAGATACGCAGTATTTT. Translated: CASSLGQGRSTDTQYF.

Notes on this clone: One junction end does not reproduce the germline sequence, and a read error may be involved. V is TRBV7-9 and J is TRBJ1-3; D gene ambiguous. The CDR3 runs to 13 residues. Germline V CDR1 and CDR2: SEHNR, FQNEAQ (reference sequence). The CDR3 DNA reads as TGTTCCAGCAGCTTGTACTCTGGAAACACCATATATTTT. This sequence encodes CSSSLYSGNTIYF.

The chain uses TRBV5-6 and TRBJ2-5; 10 nucleotides align to TRBD1. The end of the DNA is better explained by TRBJ2-7, so the J call may be wrong. Germline V lookup: CDR1 SGHDT, CDR2 YYEEEE. The CDR3 loop spans 16 amino acids. The CDR3 DNA is TGTGCCAGCAGCTTGTCTCATGGGACAGGGGCCTACGAGCAGTACTTC. This codes for CASSLSHGTGAYEQYF.

The rearrangement links TRBV6-6 to TRBJ2-7; unclear D gene. CDR1 and CDR2 (germline): MNHNY, SVGAGI (reference sequence). Trimming shortened V by 2 bases and J by 8 bases, and 10 bases separated the two germline ends. The CDR3 runs 12 residues. The CDR3 loop reads CASSYDRVQQYF. The CDR3, as DNA: TGTGCCAGCAGTTACGATCGGGTTCAGCAGTACTTC.